The sequence of this T cell receptor (beta chain) was determined in a study of T cell responses to AZD1222 COVID-19 vaccine. Profiling relied on immunoSEQ multiplex PCR, and the TCRdb table lists in-frame clones only, not all of them. The top ten hold 16% of the sample, which has some 97,000 clones, less than 90% seen once. Only one count was recorded for this clone. Its target is unknown. Study results and caveats: Increases in Spike-specific TCR breadth and depth were seen after two AZD1222 doses. There were repertoire samples only from the period after the peak T cell response. The donor group comprised mostly white British people and more females; the analysis possibly underestimated clonal diversity.

CDR1 WNHNN and CDR2 SYGVQD come from the germline V gene (reference sequence). CDR3 length: 15 amino acids. V dropped 5 bases and J dropped 0 bases, with 11 bases sitting between them. The TCR comes from an adult in good health. Sample: peripheral blood, taken on day 0 of AZD1222 vaccination. The rearrangement links TRBV10-1 to TRBJ1-3; D is uncertain. For the CDR3, the DNA is TGCGCCAGCAGTTGGGGTTCCGGCTCTGGAAACACCATATATTTT. Its protein is CASSWGSGSGNTIYF.